Listed here are 11 T cell receptor beta chains from one sample, sequenced in a study of T cells in Graves' hyperthyroidism and ophthalmopathy. What was amplified from RNA transcripts were TCR beta CDR3 regions. The HTBI primer set drove a first-round RT-PCR of the TCR CDR3. TCRdb independently ran MiXCR on the multiplex PCR reads; one entry per CDR3 protein. Of some 760,000 distinct CDR3 sequences in the sample, around 15% were seen once. What was sequenced was blood. Receptor source: a woman aged 18-29 years with Graves' hyperthyroidism.

With regard to this clonotype: The junction and the germline gene differ at one end; a read error may be behind it. The rearrangement uses TRBV5-1 and TRBJ2-7, with TRBD2 matching over 8 bases. The germline CDR1 and CDR2 sequences are SGHRS and YFSETQ. The CDR3 contains 17 residues. The CDR3, as DNA: TGCGCCAGCAGCACCGCATTAATCCGGAGCGGGAGATACGAGCAGCACTTC. Translating it yields CASSTALIRSGRYEQHF.

This clonotype was observed a handful of times. V and J are TRBV4-3 and TRBJ1-5; no clear D. This CDR3 has 15 amino acids. Trimming took off 4 bases at V and 10 bases at J, with 20 bases between the two ends. The germline gives CDR1 LGHNA, CDR2 YSLEER. Written as DNA, the CDR3 is TGCGCCAGCAGCCCGGCTGTGGTACAATCTCGCCCCCAGCATTTT. It encodes CASSPAVVQSRPQHF.

The V gene is TRBV27, the J gene TRBJ2-1, with TRBD2 identical over 7 bases. Germline V gives CDR1 MNHEY, CDR2 SMNVEV (reference sequence). The CDR3 contains 13 residues. V lost 8 bases to trimming and J lost 6 bases; unmatched junction nucleotides: 7. CDR3 residues: CASYRLAGNEQFF. The CDR3 nucleotides are TGTGCCAGCTATCGACTAGCTGGCAATGAGCAGTTCTTC.

This clonotype was picked up many times. The rearrangement joins TRBV2 to TRBJ2-5; 7 nucleotides line up with TRBD1. The germline gives CDR1 SNHLY, CDR2 FYNNEI. V shed 5 bases, J shed 3 bases, and the junction held 9 bases outside the gene matches. This CDR3 is built from 15 residues. The CDR3 reads CASSIRDRLKETQYF. CDR3 sequence (DNA): TGTGCCAGCAGTATACGGGACAGATTAAAAGAGACCCAGTACTTC.

This clonotype was recorded a few times. J is TRBJ2-7 and V is TRBV9; tentatively, D is TRBD1 or TRBD2 (6 bases each). The DNA end favors TRBJ2-1, so the J call may be wrong. CDR3 length: 14 residues. CDR1 and CDR2 from the germline V gene are SGDLS and YYNGEE. In nucleotides, the CDR3 is TGTGCCAGCAGCGCGGGGGACATTTCCTACGAGCAGTTCTTC. It specifies CASSAGDISYEQFF.

This clonotype was detected many times. The J gene is TRBJ2-5, the V gene TRBV20-1, with TRBD2 matching over 7 bases. Germline V gene lookup returns CDR1 DFQATT and CDR2 SNEGSKA (reference sequence). Trimming at V came to 6 bases and at J to 0 bases, leaving 10 bases not matched to a gene. There are 15 residues in the CDR3. CDR3 DNA sequence: TGCAGTGCCACCATTCTGGGGGGGTACCAAGAGACCCAGTACTTC. Its protein product is CSATILGGYQETQYF.

This clonotype has at least ten counts. The gene calls are TRBV3-1 and TRBJ1-1, with D perhaps TRBD1 (6 bases). Between the trimmed V and J ends, which lost 1 base and 0 bases, there was a span of 12 bases. The CDR3 has 16 residues. From germline, CDR1 is LGHDT and CDR2 YNNKEL (reference sequence). The CDR3 region is CASSQGGGDMNTEAFF. The CDR3 coding sequence is TGTGCCAGCAGCCAAGGGGGGGGGGACATGAACACTGAAGCTTTCTTT.

The chain carries TRBV6-1 and TRBJ2-6; D remains unclear. With 3 bases removed from V and 1 base from J, the gap between germline ends came to 13 bases. The CDR3 spans 17 residues. Germline V gene lookup returns CDR1 MNHNS and CDR2 SASEGT. This chain's CDR3 is CASSDGSSVSGANVLTF. CDR3 coding DNA: TGTGCCAGCAGTGACGGATCCAGCGTATCTGGGGCCAACGTCCTGACTTTC.

This clonotype came up many times. V gene TRBV30 combines with J gene TRBJ1-3; D remains ambiguous. V was pared by 3 bases and J by 3 bases, with 15 bases between. CDR1 is GTSNPN and CDR2 is SVGIG in the germline V gene (reference sequence). The length of the CDR3 is 15 residues. CDR3 amino acids: CAWRPEGGRGNTIYF. The CDR3 DNA reads as TGTGCCTGGAGGCCGGAGGGCGGTCGTGGAAACACCATATATTTT.

This clonotype was seen at least ten times. The gene calls are TRBV5-1 and TRBJ2-1, with D tentatively TRBD2 (5 bases). The germline V gene has CDR1 SGHRS and CDR2 YFSETQ. This CDR3 comprises 13 residues. Trimming took 6 bases from V and 4 from J, leaving 11 bases between them. This CDR3 reads CASNTEGYNEQFF. CDR3 sequence (DNA): TGCGCCAGCAACACCGAGGGTTACAATGAGCAGTTCTTC.

This rearrangement joins TRBV9 to TRBJ1-6, with D possibly being TRBD1 (6 bases). Trimming removed 3 bases at V and 7 bases at J, with 14 bases between. The CDR3 runs 15 residues. Germline CDR1 and CDR2: SGDLS and YYNGEE. CDR3 residues: CASSASTGRNSPLHF. CDR3 DNA: TGTGCCAGCAGCGCCTCGACAGGCAGGAATTCACCCCTCCACTTT.